These T cell receptor beta chains were read from a single sample in a study of cytomegalovirus exposure and HLA in healthy donors. Sequenced by immunoSEQ multiplex PCR; TCRdb stores in-frame clones only, minus some. The table records 150,000 to 200,000 clones, 70% to 80% of them present only once. The sequencing sample was made of PBMCs. The source of these receptors is a middle-aged man in good health and CMV-seropositive. The CDR3 runs from the conserved cysteine through the conserved F or W. Each record gives: V gene, J gene, CDR3 protein.

V: TRBV6-5; J: TRBJ2-7; CDR3: CASSYGTSGGREQYF
V: TRBV7-9; J: TRBJ1-4; CDR3: CASSLETGEKLFF
V: TRBV4-3; J: TRBJ2-7; CDR3: CASSQDLTYEQYF
V: TRBV27; J: TRBJ1-4; CDR3: CASSSRQGRWEKLFF
V: TRBV6-6; J: TRBJ2-2; CDR3: CASSYRGNTGELFF
V: TRBV7-9; J: TRBJ2-7; CDR3: CASSLSGYEQYF
V: TRBV6-6; J: TRBJ2-1; CDR3: CASSPRGGVLYNEQFF
V: TRBV30; J: TRBJ2-3; CDR3: CAWSRGGAADTQYF
V: TRBV19; J: TRBJ1-2; CDR3: CASSINQGSGYTF
V: TRBV4-3; J: TRBJ2-5; CDR3: CASSQEVRRDAIQETQYF
V: TRBV9; J: TRBJ1-1; CDR3: CASSVDGGGTEAFF
V: TRBV11-2; J: TRBJ1-6; CDR3: CASSFGQGGSPLHF
V: TRBV12-5; J: TRBJ2-1; CDR3: CASAPLVYNEQFF
V: TRBV27; J: TRBJ1-2; CDR3: CASSVDRGVGYTF
V: TRBV19; J: TRBJ2-5; CDR3: CASSADRIQETQYF
V: TRBV10-1; J: TRBJ2-2; CDR3: CASSLRGPGELFF
V: TRBV30; J: TRBJ1-2; CDR3: CASGTEANYGYTF
V: TRBV7-9; J: TRBJ2-3; CDR3: CASSLGLAGYTDTQYF
V: TRBV14; J: TRBJ1-2; CDR3: CASSPFQATGYGYTF
V: TRBV28; J: TRBJ1-4; CDR3: CASGLTGGPVVEKLFF
V: TRBV10-2; J: TRBJ2-7; CDR3: CASRGAGGPYEQYF
V: TRBV4-3; J: TRBJ2-3; CDR3: CASSQRLAGGENTQYF
V: TRBV16; J: TRBJ1-5; CDR3: CASSPTRGNQPQHF
V: TRBV19; J: TRBJ1-4; CDR3: CASRYRGRGNEKLFF
V: TRBV18; J: TRBJ2-7; CDR3: CASSLTGGGTYEQYF
V: TRBV5-1; J: TRBJ2-5; CDR3: CASSLGTGQETQYF
V: TRBV18; J: TRBJ1-5; CDR3: CASSTDLNQPQHF
V: TRBV19; J: TRBJ1-2; CDR3: CASSSGGELRGGYTF
V: TRBV18; J: TRBJ1-6; CDR3: CASSPTGQGNSPLHF
V: TRBV28; J: TRBJ2-3; CDR3: CASTVQGPTDTQYF
V: TRBV7-2; J: TRBJ2-1; CDR3: CASSSGQGNYNEQFF
V: TRBV6-1; J: TRBJ1-1; CDR3: CASISAGGVGAFF
V: TRBV19; J: TRBJ1-2; CDR3: CASSISQGRSGYTF
V: TRBV28; J: TRBJ2-7; CDR3: CASSPGTGGFYEQYF
V: TRBV28; J: TRBJ2-7; CDR3: CASSPLGLAGSYEQYF
V: TRBV25-1; J: TRBJ2-7; CDR3: CASSDMAGRDEQYF
V: TRBV19; J: TRBJ1-5; CDR3: CASRNRDRGRLGPQHF
V: TRBV9; J: TRBJ2-7; CDR3: CASSVGGGTYEQYF
V: TRBV15; J: TRBJ1-3; CDR3: CATSRDAGQISGNTIYF
V: TRBV7-6; J: TRBJ2-3; CDR3: CASSPSSGATDTQYF
V: TRBV27; J: TRBJ1-3; CDR3: CASSLRHGSGNTIYF
V: TRBV2; J: TRBJ2-7; CDR3: CASKGDRSYEQYF
V: TRBV9; J: TRBJ1-6; CDR3: CASSDRGSPLHF
V: TRBV19; J: TRBJ1-2; CDR3: CASSIGRDGYTF
V: TRBV5-1; J: TRBJ1-1; CDR3: CASSVQGGETEAFF
V: TRBV10-2; J: TRBJ2-3; CDR3: CASNTRTDTDTQYF
V: TRBV25-1; J: TRBJ2-6; CDR3: CASSAGGSGANVLTF
V: TRBV7-9; J: TRBJ2-7; CDR3: CASNKNQGLIYEQYF
V: TRBV18; J: TRBJ2-2; CDR3: CASSPSLAVSAGELFF
V: TRBV28; J: TRBJ1-5; CDR3: CASSHGDSNQPQHF
V: TRBV5-1; J: TRBJ2-1; CDR3: CASSFFRGKSYNEQFF
V: TRBV10-3; J: TRBJ2-7; CDR3: CAISGGQGAYHEQYF
V: TRBV5-4; J: TRBJ1-3; CDR3: CASSAGQWSSGNTIYF
V: TRBV2; J: TRBJ2-3; CDR3: CASSWTSGSTDTQYF
V: TRBV5-4; J: TRBJ2-7; CDR3: CASSSSGGGISYEQYF
V: TRBV6-6; J: TRBJ2-7; CDR3: CASSTRTGPYEQYF
V: TRBV21-1; J: TRBJ1-6; CDR3: CASSNRDRGDSYNSPLHF